These 26 T cell receptor beta chains originate from one sample sequenced in a study of identical twins. In TCRdb, the 5' RACE reads were re-called with MiXCR into one record per CDR3 protein. Of around 340,000 distinct CDR3 sequences in the sample, approximately 9.1% were seen once. Specimen: naive T cells sorted from blood. These receptors were obtained from a woman between 50 and 59 years old in good health.

This clonotype was observed a few times. CDR3 in DNA: TGCAGCGGGACCGGGGGCTACACCGGGGAGCTGTTTTTT. This gives the protein CSGTGGYTGELFF. This chain joins TRBV29-1 and TRBJ2-2; perhaps D is TRBD1 or TRBD2 (6 bases each). Trimming shortened V by 7 bases and J by 3 bases, and 12 bases separated the two germline ends. There are 13 residues in the CDR3. Per the germline V gene, CDR1 is SQVTM and CDR2 is ANQGSEA.

This clonotype was observed a handful of times. The DNA of the CDR3 is TGCAGTGCTAGAGAGCCAGATCCGAATACGCAGTATTTT. Translation gives CSAREPDPNTQYF. This chain joins TRBV20-1 and TRBJ2-3; D call uncertain. Germline CDR1 and CDR2: DFQATT and SNEGSKA (reference sequence). CDR3 length: 13 amino acids. Trimming removed 0 bases at V and 7 bases at J, with 11 bases between.

This clonotype was detected a few times. This chain uses TRBV29-1 with TRBJ2-3, with a possible D match to TRBD2 (5 bases). Germline loops: CDR1 SQVTM, CDR2 ANQGSEA. This CDR3 is 14 amino acids long. V was shortened by 3 bases and J by 4 bases, with 14 bases between the two germline ends. This CDR3 is CSVDLLGSPDTQYF. The CDR3 DNA reads TGCAGCGTTGATTTATTGGGGAGCCCAGATACGCAGTATTTT.

A few counts support this clonotype. The CDR3, as DNA: TGTGCCGTAAAGCGGGAGACCACAGATACGCAGTATTTT. It encodes CAVKRETTDTQYF. The chain combines TRBV10-3 with TRBJ2-3; 8 bases line up with TRBD2. The ends lost 11 bases at V and 2 bases at J; junction bases unmatched: 6. CDR3 length equals 13 residues. The germline CDR1 and CDR2 sequences are ENHRY and SYGVKD.

In its sample, this clonotype was seen many times. This sequence joins TRBV5-1 and TRBJ2-5; the D gene is possibly TRBD2 (6 bases). Trimming left V 3 bases short and J 2 bases short, with 26 bases between. This CDR3 has 19 amino acids. Germline V lookup: CDR1 SGHRS, CDR2 YFSETQ. CDR3 sequence (DNA): TGCGCCAGCAGCTCTCCACGGACGAATAAAGCGGGCCCTCAAGAGACCCAGTACTTC. Its translation is CASSSPRTNKAGPQETQYF.

The CDR3 nucleotides are TGTGCCAGTACCCCCCGATCAATCCAGGGGGACCTTACCTCCTCCTACGAGCAGTACGTC. It translates to CASTPRSIQGDLTSSYEQYV. The chain carries TRBV19 and TRBJ2-7, with TRBD1 identical over 7 bases. The CDR3 has 20 amino acids. The J segment lost 0 bases and the V segment lost 7 bases, leaving 24 bases of the junction unmatched. The germline gives CDR1 LNHDA, CDR2 SQIVND (reference sequence).

This chain uses TRBV10-3 with TRBJ2-7, with D uncertain. The V end lost 3 bases, the J end lost 1 base, and 7 bases lay between the germline ends. Per germline, CDR1 ENHRY and CDR2 SYGVKD. The CDR3 has 13 amino acids. CDR3 loop: CAISDGDSYEQYV. For the CDR3, the DNA is TGTGCCATCAGTGACGGAGATTCCTACGAGCAGTACGTC.

V is TRBV12-3 or TRBV12-4 and J is TRBJ2-1, with 9 bases fitting TRBD2. This CDR3 is 16 amino acids long. V trimming: 6 bases; J trimming: 10 bases; junction bases outside the gene matches: 16. The CDR3 DNA reads TGTGCCAGCAGCTACGAGTGGGCGGGAGGGCCGCAAGAGCAGTTCTTC. Translating it yields CASSYEWAGGPQEQFF.

Ten or more counts support this clonotype. The gene calls are TRBV5-1 and TRBJ2-2, with unresolved D. The ends were cut back, 4 bases at V and 0 bases at J, with 7 bases in the middle. The CDR3 is made up of 14 amino acids. From germline, CDR1 is SGHRS and CDR2 YFSETQ. The CDR3 nucleotides read TGCGCCAGCAGCACCTACTCGAACACCGGGGAGCTGTTTTTT. Translated, it gives CASSTYSNTGELFF.

The sample holds a few counts of this clonotype. The CDR3 protein is CSASDRSNTGELFF. The CDR3 DNA reads as TGCAGTGCTTCCGACAGGAGTAACACCGGGGAGCTGTTTTTT. This chain uses TRBV20-1 with TRBJ2-2, with D possibly TRBD1 on 6 matching bases. The CDR3 extends over 14 amino acids. The ends were cut back, 5 bases at V and 2 bases at J, with 12 bases in the middle. Germline V CDR1 and CDR2: DFQATT, SNEGSKA (reference sequence).

The chain joins TRBV12-5 to TRBJ2-3, with no clear D. CDR3 length: 16 amino acids. The ends were cut back, 0 bases at V and 2 bases at J, with 12 bases in the middle. Germline CDR1 reads LGHNT; CDR2 reads FRNRAP. The CDR3, as DNA: TGTGCTAGTGGTTTGGTACTCGGCGGTTTCACAGATACGCAGTATTTT. Its protein product is CASGLVLGGFTDTQYF.

There are many counts of this clonotype. This rearrangement joins TRBV12-3 or TRBV12-4 to TRBJ2-3, with unresolved D. V lost 4 bases to trimming and J lost 0 bases, with 14 bases between them. This CDR3 is 16 amino acids long. CDR3: CASSSLSATSTDTQYF. DNA for the CDR3: TGTGCCAGCAGTTCCCTTTCCGCAACCAGCACAGATACGCAGTATTTT.

J is TRBJ2-5 and V is TRBV20-1; tentatively, D is TRBD1 (5 bases). CDR1 DFQATT and CDR2 SNEGSKA come from the germline V gene (reference sequence). The CDR3 has 13 amino acids. V was shortened by 3 bases and J by 7 bases, with 15 bases between the two germline ends. CDR3 bases: TGCAGTGCTAGGATGACATCAGGGTTGACCCAGTACTTC. Translating gives CSARMTSGLTQYF.

The table lists this clonotype with a few counts. This rearrangement joins TRBV5-5 to TRBJ1-4, with TRBD1 matching 7 bases. Germline CDR1 and CDR2: SGHKS and YYEKEE (reference sequence). Unmatched junction bases numbered 7, after V lost 4 bases and J lost 7 bases. The CDR3 covers 14 residues. In DNA, the CDR3 is TGTGCCAGCAGCCGGACAGGCATAGGTGAAAAACTGTTTTTT. Its translation is CASSRTGIGEKLFF.

This clonotype came up a few times. The chain couples TRBV3-1 to TRBJ1-2; D not certain. Per germline, CDR1 LGHDT and CDR2 YNNKEL (reference sequence). V lost 2 bases, J lost 2 bases, and 9 bases lay in between. This CDR3 contains 14 residues. The CDR3, as DNA: TGTGCCAGCAGCCAACCCTTCGGGAACTATGGCTACACCTTC. This translates into CASSQPFGNYGYTF. Looking up the rest from reference TRBV3-1 and TRBJ1-2 gives the full variable domain: DTAVSQTPKYLVTQMGNDKSIKCEQNLGHDTMYWYKQDSKKFLKIMFSYNNKELIINETVPNRFSPKSPDKAHLNLHINSLELGDSAVYFCASSQPFGNYGYTFGSGTRLTVV.

This sequence joins TRBV29-1 and TRBJ2-2; maybe TRBD2 (5 bases). V was trimmed by 2 bases and J by 6 bases, leaving 13 bases between them. The CDR3 runs to 14 residues. CDR1 and CDR2 from the germline V gene are SQVTM and ANQGSEA. CDR3 nucleotides: TGCAGCGTTGAAACTATAGACTACGCCGGGGAGCTGTTTTTT. It is translated as CSVETIDYAGELFF.

This clonotype was detected only a few times. The rearrangement uses TRBV7-7 and TRBJ2-7, with D perhaps TRBD2 (5 bases). V lost 5 bases to trimming and J lost 5 bases, with 25 bases between them. Germline assignment: CDR1 SSHAT and CDR2 FNYEAQ (reference sequence). The CDR3 is made up of 17 amino acids. The CDR3 DNA follows: TGTGCCAGCAGCGTCTCTGAGGGATCTCTGTGGGGTCACGAGCAGTACGTC. The encoded protein is CASSVSEGSLWGHEQYV.

This clonotype was detected ten times or more. The DNA is omitted, as the CDR3 cannot be located on it reliably, and the CDR3 follows TCRdb's listing. J is TRBJ2-5 and V is TRBV20-1; TRBD1, the D gene given by the table, was not confirmed from the DNA. Both ends counted, the CDR3 spans 14 residues. The germline V gene encodes CDR1 DFQATT and CDR2 SNEGSKA (reference sequence). CDR3 residues: CSAFGPGGLQTQYF.

This clonotype was seen a single time. This chain uses TRBV10-3 with TRBJ1-1; TRBD1 might be the D (5 bases). V lost 10 bases to trimming and J lost 3 bases, with 12 bases between them. The V gene's germline CDR1 is ENHRY and CDR2 SYGVKD. The CDR3 is 12 amino acids. The CDR3 reads CASTGGDTEAFF. The CDR3 DNA follows: TGTGCCAGCACAGGTGGCGACACTGAAGCTTTCTTT.

This clonotype occurred many times. This chain connects TRBV29-1 to TRBJ2-7; no reliable D call. The CDR3 length is 12 residues. The V gene's germline CDR1 is SQVTM and CDR2 ANQGSEA. With 1 base removed from V and 4 bases from J, the gap between germline ends came to 8 bases. The CDR3 sequence is CSVEGLSYEQYF. The CDR3 bases are TGCAGCGTTGAAGGGCTTTCGTACGAGCAGTACTTC.

The gene calls are TRBV10-3 and TRBJ2-7; 8 nucleotides align to TRBD1. Germline V gene lookup returns CDR1 ENHRY and CDR2 SYGVKD. The CDR3 spans 14 residues. V was pared by 3 bases and J by 7 bases, with 8 bases of the junction left unmatched. The CDR3 sequence is CAISDGTGAWEQYF. CDR3 coding DNA: TGTGCCATCAGTGACGGGACAGGTGCATGGGAGCAGTACTTC.

This clonotype was counted at least ten times. The gene calls are TRBV11-2 and TRBJ2-2; D unresolved. The CDR3 covers 16 residues. V dropped 1 base and J dropped 0 bases, with 9 bases sitting between them. CDR1 and CDR2 from the germline V gene are SGHAT and FQNNGV. This chain's CDR3 is CASSLGSIPNTGELFF. For the CDR3, the DNA is TGTGCCAGCAGCTTAGGAAGCATCCCGAACACCGGGGAGCTGTTTTTT.

This clonotype appeared many times. The J gene is TRBJ2-2, the V gene TRBV28; weak D call: TRBD1 (6 bases). The CDR3 is made up of 16 amino acids. The ends were cut back, 4 bases at V and 0 bases at J, with 12 bases in the middle. Looked up from germline, CDR1 is MDHEN and CDR2 is SYDVKM. The CDR3 bases are TGTGCCAGCAGTTCTCCGGGACACGCGAACACCGGGGAGCTGTTTTTT. Translated, it gives CASSSPGHANTGELFF.

This clonotype has only a few counts. The V and J genes are TRBV5-1 and TRBJ2-1, with D maybe TRBD1 (6 bases). This CDR3 is built from 14 residues. Trimming pared 3 bases from V and 7 bases from J, leaving 14 bases between. Germline values: CDR1 SGHRS, CDR2 YFSETQ. CDR3: CASSWTQGGNEQFF. The CDR3 DNA follows: TGCGCCAGCAGCTGGACACAGGGTGGGAATGAGCAGTTCTTC.

The chain recombines TRBV12-3 or TRBV12-4 with TRBJ2-3; D perhaps matches TRBD2 (6 bases). The length of the CDR3 is 16 residues. V was pared by 4 bases and J by 6 bases, with 20 bases between. This CDR3 reads CASSSPGLVSEDTQYF. The CDR3 bases are TGTGCCAGCAGTTCCCCGGGACTGGTGTCTGAGGATACGCAGTATTTT.

This chain connects TRBV5-6 to TRBJ2-2; D might be TRBD1 (6 bases). The CDR3 has 15 amino acids. Germline CDR1 is SGHDT and CDR2 is YYEEEE. Trimming took 4 bases from V and 2 from J, leaving 12 bases between them. The CDR3 here is CASSLTGPNTGELFF. The CDR3 nucleotides are TGTGCCAGCAGCCTAACAGGGCCCAACACCGGGGAGCTGTTTTTT.